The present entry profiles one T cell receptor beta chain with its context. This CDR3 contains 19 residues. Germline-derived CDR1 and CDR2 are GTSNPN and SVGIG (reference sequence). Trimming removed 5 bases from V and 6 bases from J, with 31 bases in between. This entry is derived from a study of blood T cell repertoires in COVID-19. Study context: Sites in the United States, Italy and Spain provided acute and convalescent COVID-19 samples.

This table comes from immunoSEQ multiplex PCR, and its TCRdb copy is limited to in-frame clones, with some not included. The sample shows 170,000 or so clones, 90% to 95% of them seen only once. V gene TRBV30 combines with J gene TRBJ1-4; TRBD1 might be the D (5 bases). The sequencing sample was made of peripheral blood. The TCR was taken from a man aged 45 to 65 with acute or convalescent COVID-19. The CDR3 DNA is TGTGCCTGGGAATCTAAGTCGGAGGGGAGTGGGTTCGAGTATGAAAAACTGTTTTTT. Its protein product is CAWESKSEGSGFEYEKLFF.